This T cell receptor (beta chain) was documented in a study of cytomegalovirus exposure and HLA in healthy donors. Study-wide findings and caveats: Testing in vitro showed a few CMV-associated chains specific for CMV antigens.

V dropped 0 bases and J dropped 3 bases, with 11 bases sitting between them. Germline CDR1 is MGHRA and CDR2 is YSYEKL. The CDR3 is 15 amino acids. The PCR was carried out with 60 Vbeta primers and 13 Jbeta primers. Using immunoSEQ multiplex PCR, the repertoire was profiled, and TCRdb retains in-frame clones only, with some absent. The sample comprises approximately 88,000 clones, 76% of which are singletons, and just over 1.4% rests with the top ten. Remarks on this clone: Its antigen is unknown.

The chain joins TRBV4-1 to TRBJ1-2, with D uncertain. The source material was PBMCs. The clonotype comes from a male donor in good health and CMV-seronegative. In nucleotides, the CDR3 is TGCGCCAGCAGCCAAGAGCCACAGTCCTACTATGGCTACACCTTC. Protein: CASSQEPQSYYGYTF.